The next 30 T cell receptor beta chains were all read from a single sample in a study of PD-1 blockade in classical Hodgkin lymphoma. Brentuximab vedotin exposure varied among the patients, all of whom had relapsed after autologous stem cell transplantation. TCRdb's copy holds only in-frame clones and misses some; the assay was immunoSEQ multiplex PCR. The sample has some 24,000 clones; 80% are singletons. The sequences come from peripheral blood mononuclear cells (PBMCs), collected at baseline. The receptor source for this set is a human donor with classical Hodgkin lymphoma.

In its sample, this clone was seen once. The rearrangement uses TRBV7-2 and TRBJ1-5, with 8 bases matching TRBD1. Looked up from germline, CDR1 is SGHTA and CDR2 is FQGNSA. J gave up 6 bases and V 5 bases, and 9 bases lay outside the gene matches. The CDR3 totals 15 residues. The CDR3 protein is CASSPESGGVQPQHF. The CDR3 nucleotides are TGTGCCAGCAGCCCCGAGTCAGGGGGCGTTCAGCCCCAGCATTTT.

The chain joins TRBV4-2 to TRBJ1-2; 10 positions match TRBD1. Trimming removed 11 bases from V and 10 bases from J; junction bases left unmatched: 16. CDR3 length: 14 residues. Germline V CDR1 and CDR2: LGHNA, YNFKEQ. The CDR3 spells CAGMDRGITQDYTF. The DNA of the CDR3 is TGTGCCGGGATGGACAGGGGGATTACACAGGACTACACCTTC.

This clone has more than one count but fewer than ten. J is TRBJ1-1 and V is TRBV19; no firm D call. The CDR3 is made up of 12 amino acids. Germline CDR1 and CDR2: LNHDA and SQIVND (reference sequence). V gave up 5 bases and J gave up 0 bases, with 4 bases separating them. Here the CDR3 reads CASSHMNTEAFF. The CDR3 bases are TGTGCCAGTAGTCACATGAACACTGAAGCTTTCTTT.

The chain is built from TRBV5-5 and TRBJ2-7; 7 bases align to TRBD1. From germline, CDR1 is SGHKS and CDR2 YYEKEE (reference sequence). This CDR3 region has 15 residues. The V gene end was trimmed by 3 bases and the J gene end by 3 bases; junction bases not matched to a gene: 9. The CDR3 DNA sequence: TGTGCCAGCAGCTCATACTCGGGACAGCACTACGAGCAGTACTTC. This gives the protein CASSSYSGQHYEQYF.

The chain combines TRBV28 with TRBJ2-7; tentative D call: TRBD1 (6 bases). Trimming stripped 2 bases from V and 4 bases from J, with 18 bases between. Per the germline V gene, CDR1 is MDHEN and CDR2 is SYDVKM. The length of the CDR3 is 16 residues. Here the CDR3 DNA reads TGTGCCAGCAGTTTAGGTCAATCAGGGGCCTCTTACGAGCAGTACTTC. It yields the protein CASSLGQSGASYEQYF.

V usage is TRBV2 and J usage is TRBJ2-1; unclear D gene. This CDR3 region has 13 residues. V was pared by 4 bases and J by 7 bases, with 11 bases between. The germline V gene encodes CDR1 SNHLY and CDR2 FYNNEI. The CDR3 sequence is CASSGVGMNEQFF. The DNA for the CDR3 is TGTGCCAGCAGTGGGGTAGGGATGAATGAGCAGTTCTTC.

Points on this clone: One end of the junction is discordant with germline, which a read error may explain. This chain uses TRBV7-7 with TRBJ2-3, with 10 bases aligning to TRBD1. Germline V gene data show CDR1 as SSHAT and CDR2 as FNYEAQ (reference sequence). This CDR3 contains 16 residues. The CDR3 reads CASSLGPGQGTDTQYF. The CDR3 bases are TGTGCTAGCAGCTTGGGACCGGGACAGGGGACAGATACGCAGTATTTT.

The chain has TRBV6-4 and TRBJ2-3; perhaps TRBD1 as D (5 bases). The CDR3 loop spans 15 amino acids. Germline V gene lookup returns CDR1 MRHNA and CDR2 SNTAGT. The germline V and J ends were trimmed by 6 bases and 5 bases, with 18 bases remaining between them. The CDR3 DNA follows: TGTGCCAGCAGCGTGGACATGAGAGCGCAAGATACGCAGTATTTT. This encodes CASSVDMRAQDTQYF.

On this clone itself: One end of the junction is discordant with germline, which a read error may explain. This chain connects TRBV19 to TRBJ2-7; no definite D call. Germline V gene lookup returns CDR1 LNHDA and CDR2 SQIVND (reference sequence). This CDR3 spans 15 amino acids. Written as DNA, the CDR3 is TGTGCCAGCAGTATAGCCCCGTTTGGCTCCTACGAGCAGTACTTC. It translates to CASSIAPFGSYEQYF.

J is TRBJ1-2 and V is TRBV6-1, with a weak D call TRBD1 (6 bases). Trimming stripped 5 bases from V and 5 bases from J, with 12 bases between. Germline CDR1 and CDR2: MNHNS and SASEGT. This CDR3 is built from 13 residues. In DNA form, the CDR3 reads TGTGCCAGCAGTTTGACAGGAGATTATGGCTACACCTTC. Its protein product is CASSLTGDYGYTF.

The chain couples TRBV5-4 to TRBJ2-2, with 10 bases lining up with TRBD2. The CDR3 covers 16 residues. Losses at the gene ends were 4 bases for V and 1 base for J; bases not matched to a gene: 4. The germline gives CDR1 SGHNT, CDR2 YYREEE (reference sequence). The CDR3 DNA reads as TGTGCCAGCAGCCCCTTAGCGGGGGGGAACACCGGGGAGCTGTTTTTT. This codes for CASSPLAGGNTGELFF.

The V gene is TRBV9, the J gene TRBJ2-2; 9 bases map to TRBD1. Germline CDR1 SGDLS, CDR2 YYNGEE. The CDR3 sequence is 16 residues long. Losses at the gene ends were 3 bases for V and 5 bases for J; bases not matched to a gene: 8. This chain's CDR3 is CASSAVGQGRTGELFF. CDR3 coding DNA: TGTGCCAGCAGCGCTGTGGGACAGGGCCGGACCGGGGAGCTGTTTTTT.

The J gene is TRBJ2-7, the V gene TRBV28, with a weak D call TRBD1 (6 bases). The CDR3 contains 14 residues. Germline V gene lookup returns CDR1 MDHEN and CDR2 SYDVKM. V lost 6 bases to trimming and J lost 2 bases, with 14 bases between them. In DNA form, the CDR3 reads TGTGCCAGCAGCGCCGGTGGACAGACCTACGAGCAGTACTTC. Translated, it gives CASSAGGQTYEQYF.

The chain employs TRBV30 and TRBJ1-6; D remains ambiguous. Germline values: CDR1 GTSNPN, CDR2 SVGIG (reference sequence). The V gene lost 0 bases and the J gene lost 6 bases, with 9 bases spanning the gap. The CDR3 has 14 amino acids. CDR3 bases: TGTGCCTGGAGTGTTGAGTCGGTTAATTCACCCCTCCACTTT. Its translation: CAWSVESVNSPLHF. Complete variable domain (other parts from reference TRBV30 and TRBJ1-6): SQTIHQWPATLVQPVGSPLSLECTVEGTSNPNLYWYRQAAGRGLQLLFYSVGIGQISSEVPQNLSASRPQDRQFILSSKKLLLSDSGFYLCAWSVESVNSPLHFGNGTRLTVT.

CDR3 in DNA: TGCGCCAGCAGCCAAGATCCAAGGGGGAACTATGGCTACACCTTC. Translation gives CASSQDPRGNYGYTF. The V gene is TRBV4-1, the J gene TRBJ1-2; D is possibly TRBD1 (6 bases). The CDR3 runs 15 residues. The V end was cut by 0 bases, the J end by 2 bases, with 10 bases between. CDR1 is MGHRA and CDR2 is YSYEKL in the germline V gene.

The chain uses TRBV6-6 and TRBJ2-7, with 7 bases aligning to TRBD1. The germline gives CDR1 MNHNY, CDR2 SVGAGI (reference sequence). This CDR3 has 13 residues. Trimming removed 4 bases from V and 5 bases from J; junction bases left unmatched: 5. The CDR3 reads CASSLYTGDEQYF. In DNA form, the CDR3 reads TGTGCCAGCAGTTTATATACAGGGGACGAGCAGTACTTC.

This clone came up a few times. The same CDR3 also results from other DNA sequences found in this sample. The rearrangement joins TRBV6-5 to TRBJ2-7, with 9 bases identical to TRBD2. The germline gives CDR1 MNHEY, CDR2 SVGAGI. The CDR3 covers 14 residues. V gave up 0 bases and J gave up 4 bases; unmatched junction bases: 1. The CDR3, as DNA: TGTGCCAGCAGTTACTCTAGCGGGGGATACGAGCAGTACTTC. Translation gives CASSYSSGGYEQYF.

The chain links TRBV10-2 to TRBJ1-1, with 7 bases lining up with TRBD1. CDR1 is WSHSY, CDR2 SAAADI, per germline. The trim removed 4 bases at V and 0 bases at J, leaving 2 bases unmatched. The CDR3 spans 14 residues. CDR3 sequence (DNA): TGCGCCAGCAGTGCGGGACAGCTGAACACTGAAGCTTTCTTT. Its protein product is CASSAGQLNTEAFF.

The chain links TRBV7-9 to TRBJ1-3, with D uncertain. CDR3 length: 16 amino acids. Germline V gene sequence: CDR1 SEHNR, CDR2 FQNEAQ (reference sequence). The ends were cut back, 5 bases at V and 0 bases at J, with 14 bases in the middle. CDR3 region: CASSSGFADSGNTIYF. The CDR3 DNA reads TGTGCCAGCAGCAGCGGTTTTGCCGACTCTGGAAACACCATATATTTT.

The rearrangement joins TRBV6-5 to TRBJ1-4; TRBD1 agrees at 7 bases. With V trimmed by 6 bases and J by 5 bases, 6 bases remained unmatched. CDR1 and CDR2 from the germline V gene are MNHEY and SVGAGI. This CDR3 is 14 amino acids long. The CDR3 sequence is CASRSGQVNEKLFF. For the CDR3, the DNA is TGTGCCAGCAGGTCCGGACAGGTGAATGAAAAACTGTTTTTT.

The V call is TRBV18, the J call TRBJ1-2; tentatively, D is TRBD1 (5 bases). This CDR3 has 16 amino acids. Germline CDR1 KGHSH, CDR2 LQKENI. The germline V and J ends were trimmed by 3 bases and 9 bases, with 23 bases remaining between them. CDR3 nucleotides: TGTGCCAGCTCACCCCGACCGAGGGGAGAACTATGGAGCTACACCTTC. Encoded protein: CASSPRPRGELWSYTF.

V and J are TRBV4-2 and TRBJ2-4, with 7 bases matching TRBD1. The germline V gene has CDR1 LGHNA and CDR2 YNFKEQ. The CDR3 consists of 15 residues. The J segment lost 4 bases and the V segment lost 4 bases, leaving 7 bases of the junction unmatched. The CDR3 reads CASSRTGEGKNIQYF. The CDR3 coding sequence is TGTGCCAGCAGCCGGACAGGTGAGGGGAAAAACATTCAGTACTTC.

CDR3 region: CSVAVSEAFF. The DNA of the CDR3 is TGCAGCGTTGCCGTCAGTGAAGCTTTCTTT. V usage is TRBV29-1 and J usage is TRBJ1-1; D ambiguous. The CDR3 spans 10 residues. Germline CDR1 is SQVTM and CDR2 is ANQGSEA. V dropped 4 bases and J dropped 7 bases, with 7 bases sitting between them.

The rearrangement uses TRBV7-3 and TRBJ1-1; 8 bases agree with TRBD1. This CDR3 has 13 amino acids. Germline-derived CDR1 and CDR2 are SGHTA and FQGTGA. The ends lost 5 bases at V and 8 bases at J; junction bases unmatched: 7. The CDR3 reads CASSPLTGGEAFF. CDR3 nucleotides: TGTGCCAGCAGCCCCCTAACAGGGGGGGAAGCTTTCTTT.

This clone showed up just a few times. The J gene is TRBJ1-5, the V gene TRBV5-6; 9 nucleotides align to TRBD1. The CDR3 extends over 16 amino acids. The ends lost 0 bases at V and 1 base at J; junction bases unmatched: 2. Germline V lookup: CDR1 SGHDT, CDR2 YYEEEE. The CDR3 sequence: CASSLATGGSNQPQHF. Here the CDR3 DNA reads TGTGCCAGCAGCTTGGCCACAGGGGGCAGCAATCAGCCCCAGCATTTT.

The chain employs TRBV6-5 and TRBJ2-5; D could derive from TRBD1 or TRBD2 (6 bases each). Germline assignment: CDR1 MNHEY and CDR2 SVGAGI. The germline V and J ends were trimmed by 6 bases and 5 bases, with 19 bases remaining between them. The CDR3 consists of 15 residues. Here the CDR3 reads CASRQSQLGGETQYF. CDR3 nucleotide sequence: TGTGCCAGCAGGCAAAGTCAGTTGGGGGGCGAGACCCAGTACTTC.

CDR3: CASSIQATGLRTEAFF. Written as DNA, the CDR3 is TGTGCCAGTAGTATACAAGCGACAGGGTTAAGGACTGAAGCTTTCTTT. The genes are TRBV19 and TRBJ1-1; TRBD1 matches 7 bases. The CDR3 is made up of 16 amino acids. V trimming: 2 bases; J trimming: 5 bases; junction bases outside the gene matches: 11. The germline V gene has CDR1 LNHDA and CDR2 SQIVND (reference sequence). The full variable domain, its missing parts supplied by reference TRBV19 and TRBJ1-1, is DGGITQSPKYLFRKEGQNVTLSCEQNLNHDAMYWYRQDPGQGLRLIYYSQIVNDFQKGDIAEGYSVSREKKESFPLTVTSAQKNPTAFYLCASSIQATGLRTEAFFGQGTRLTVV.

V is TRBV13 and J is TRBJ2-3; unclear D gene. From germline, CDR1 is PRHDT and CDR2 FYEKMQ (reference sequence). Trimming took 4 bases from V and 4 from J, leaving 12 bases between them. This CDR3 has 14 residues. DNA of the CDR3: TGTGCCAGCAGCTACGGCTCGGCCGCAGATACGCAGTATTTT. This encodes CASSYGSAADTQYF. Based on the CDR3 plus reference TRBV13 and TRBJ2-3, the full variable domain is AAGVIQSPRHLIKEKRETATLKCYPIPRHDTVYWYQQGPGQDPQFLISFYEKMQSDKGSIPDRFSAQQFSDYHSELNMSSLELGDSALYFCASSYGSAADTQYFGPGTRLTVL.

This sequence joins TRBV6-6 and TRBJ2-2; D is perhaps TRBD1 (6 bases). The CDR3 runs 16 residues. The V gene lost 8 bases and the J gene lost 0 bases, with 16 bases spanning the gap. Per the germline V gene, CDR1 is MNHNY and CDR2 is SVGAGI (reference sequence). CDR3 DNA sequence: TGTGCCAGCGAGGGGGACGGATACGCGAACACCGGGGAGCTGTTTTTT. It is translated as CASEGDGYANTGELFF.

The chain has TRBV28 and TRBJ2-2, with 7 bases aligning to TRBD1. This CDR3 is 16 amino acids long. With 4 bases clipped from V and 2 bases from J, the junction kept 7 bases outside the gene matches. CDR1 and CDR2 (germline): MDHEN, SYDVKM. The CDR3 DNA follows: TGTGCCAGCAGTTCCCCGGGACAGACAAACACCGGGGAGCTGTTTTTT. This translates into CASSSPGQTNTGELFF.